Below, 19 T cell receptor beta chains from the same sample are listed, as sequenced in a study of T cells in Graves' hyperthyroidism and ophthalmopathy. What was amplified from RNA transcripts were TCR beta CDR3 regions. HTBI primers drove first-round RT-PCR of the TCR CDR3. TCRdb re-called the multiplex PCR reads through MiXCR, storing one row per CDR3 protein. The table shows almost 350,000 distinct CDR3 sequences, with 15% to 20% occurring only once. The material sequenced was blood. The receptor set was obtained from a woman in her thirties or forties with Graves' ophthalmopathy.

For this clonotype: It may be a read error: a sequence one base away is much more abundant. CDR3 sequence reads: CASSLSGTCFTEAFF. The CDR3 DNA sequence: TGTGCCAGCAGCTTGTCCGGGACATGTTTTACTGAAGCTTTCTTT. The chain couples TRBV7-3 to TRBJ1-1, with D possibly TRBD1 on 6 matching bases. CDR1 and CDR2 from the germline V gene are SGHTA and FQGTGA. Trimming removed 3 bases at V and 5 bases at J, with 16 bases between. The CDR3 length is 15 residues.

Details on this clonotype: One end of the junction does not line up with germline, which may come from a read error. The DNA for the CDR3 is TGTGCCAGCTCACCTCAAAGGGTCTCCCACGAGCAGTACTTC. Translating it yields CASSPQRVSHEQYF. The chain combines TRBV18 with TRBJ2-7; D call uncertain. The CDR3 totals 14 residues. From germline, CDR1 is KGHSH and CDR2 LQKENI.

This clonotype was counted at least ten times. The rearrangement uses TRBV5-5 and TRBJ2-1, with 7 bases matching TRBD1. Losses at the gene ends were 3 bases for V and 4 bases for J; bases not matched to a gene: 4. The CDR3 runs 14 residues. In germline, CDR1 is SGHKS, CDR2 YYEKEE (reference sequence). The CDR3 DNA reads TGTGCCAGCAGCTCGGGACAGCAATACAATGAGCAGTTCTTC. It encodes CASSSGQQYNEQFF.

The V call is TRBV4-3, the J call TRBJ2-7; 7 positions agree with TRBD1. Losses at the gene ends were 0 bases for V and 0 bases for J; bases not matched to a gene: 5. The CDR3 is made up of 16 amino acids. CDR1 LGHNA and CDR2 YSLEER come from the germline V gene. CDR3 sequence (DNA): TGCGCCAGCAGCCAAGAATTGACAGGGTACTCCTACGAGCAGTACTTC. This translates into CASSQELTGYSYEQYF.

This clonotype was picked up many times. The rearrangement uses TRBV6-1 and TRBJ1-1; D is unclear. V lost 4 bases, J lost 11 bases, and 11 bases lay in between. This CDR3 spans 11 amino acids. Germline values: CDR1 MNHNS, CDR2 SASEGT. CDR3 protein: CASSGRSVAFF. The CDR3 region has the DNA TGTGCCAGCAGTGGAAGGTCGGTGGCTTTCTTT.

This clonotype was seen many times. The chain uses TRBV12-3 or TRBV12-4 and TRBJ2-7, with D hard to call. V dropped 5 bases and J dropped 2 bases, with 10 bases sitting between them. There are 13 residues in the CDR3. CDR3 sequence (DNA): TGTGCCAGCAGTCCTCCCTACACCTACGAGCAGTACTTC. Translation gives CASSPPYTYEQYF.

This clonotype was observed many times. The chain links TRBV9 to TRBJ2-7; 7 bases are shared with TRBD2. This CDR3 spans 18 amino acids. The V segment lost 0 bases and the J segment 6 bases; nucleotides outside the gene matches: 18. From germline, CDR1 is SGDLS and CDR2 YYNGEE. CDR3 residues: CASSVVLLGRERICEQYF. The CDR3, as DNA: TGTGCCAGCAGCGTAGTCCTACTGGGGAGGGAGAGGATCTGCGAGCAGTACTTC.

This clonotype has a count of ten or more. This chain joins TRBV6-2 or TRBV6-3 and TRBJ1-2; possibly TRBD1 for D (5 bases). The ends were cut back, 5 bases at V and 4 bases at J, with 11 bases in the middle. CDR1 MNHEY and CDR2 SVGEGT come from the germline V gene. This CDR3 has 13 amino acids. The CDR3 region is CASSQGRAYGYTF. The DNA of the CDR3 is TGTGCCAGCAGTCAGGGACGGGCCTATGGCTACACCTTC.

This clonotype occurred many times. This sequence joins TRBV27 and TRBJ2-7; 8 nucleotides agree with TRBD2. Germline CDR1 MNHEY, CDR2 SMNVEV (reference sequence). The CDR3 runs 15 residues. The trim removed 2 bases at V and 1 base at J, leaving 4 bases unmatched. DNA of the CDR3: TGTGCCAGCAGTTTACTGCGGGAGGTTTCCTACGAGCAGTACTTC. The encoded protein is CASSLLREVSYEQYF.

This clonotype occurred many times. The chain employs TRBV15 and TRBJ2-5; D might be TRBD2 (5 bases). Trimming took 0 bases from V and 4 from J, leaving 9 bases between them. The germline V gene has CDR1 LNHNV and CDR2 YYDKDF (reference sequence). The CDR3 has 14 amino acids. CDR3 bases: TGTGCCACCAGCAGAGAGGCTAGCTTAGAGACCCAGTACTTC. Translated: CATSREASLETQYF.

This clonotype has ten or more counts. An end of the junction differs from the germline gene, which may be a read error. The V and J genes are TRBV5-5 and TRBJ2-7; maybe TRBD1 (6 bases). Germline V CDR1 and CDR2: SGHKS, YYEKEE (reference sequence). This CDR3 is built from 13 residues. The CDR3: CTSSPQGSYEQYF. The CDR3 DNA follows: TGTACCAGCAGCCCACAGGGCTCCTACGAGCAGTACTTC.

This clonotype was detected many times. The chain has TRBV6-5 and TRBJ2-5; 8 nucleotides agree with TRBD1. V trimming: 7 bases; J trimming: 4 bases; junction bases outside the gene matches: 11. The CDR3 has 15 amino acids. Germline lookup yields CDR1 MNHEY and CDR2 SVGAGI. The DNA for the CDR3 is TGTGCCAGCACTAGAGACAGGGGATCGTCAGAGACCCAGTACTTC. Protein product: CASTRDRGSSETQYF.

This clonotype occurred many times. The V gene is TRBV28, the J gene TRBJ1-1; 9 positions agree with TRBD1. The germline V gene encodes CDR1 MDHEN and CDR2 SYDVKM. V lost 6 bases and J lost 11; bases outside the gene matches: 7. The CDR3 runs 12 residues. The DNA of the CDR3 is TGTGCCAGCAGCTTACAGGGGGCAGGGGCTTTCTTT. Translation gives CASSLQGAGAFF.

This clonotype has at least ten counts. The chain links TRBV11-2 to TRBJ2-7; 7 nucleotides agree with TRBD2. This CDR3 is 18 amino acids long. Looked up from germline, CDR1 is SGHAT and CDR2 is FQNNGV. With V trimmed by 3 bases and J by 0 bases, 14 bases remained unmatched. The CDR3 protein is CASSFSTGGYLSSYEQYF. CDR3 nucleotides: TGTGCCAGCAGCTTTTCAACGGGAGGTTACCTTAGCTCCTACGAGCAGTACTTC.

This clonotype has a single count. The chain uses TRBV15 and TRBJ1-5; 7 positions agree with TRBD1. This CDR3 has 15 amino acids. Losses at the gene ends were 3 bases for V and 2 bases for J; bases not matched to a gene: 4. CDR1 is LNHNV, CDR2 YYDKDF, per germline (reference sequence). The CDR3: CATSSRDSRNQPQHF. The CDR3 region has the DNA TGTGCCACCAGCAGCCGGGACAGTCGCAATCAGCCCCAGCATTTT.

The chain couples TRBV6-1 to TRBJ1-1, with D possibly TRBD1 on 5 matching bases. Germline lookup yields CDR1 MNHNS and CDR2 SASEGT. Trimming pared 6 bases from V and 0 bases from J, leaving 11 bases between. The CDR3 extends over 14 amino acids. Written as DNA, the CDR3 is TGTGCCAGCAGCCCGGGACGAGTGAACACTGAAGCTTTCTTT. This encodes CASSPGRVNTEAFF.

The sample holds many counts of this clonotype. The chain has TRBV5-1 and TRBJ2-6, with D perhaps TRBD1 (6 bases). Trimming removed 5 bases from V and 2 bases from J, with 11 bases in between. Germline V CDR1 and CDR2: SGHRS, YFSETQ. CDR3 size: 15 residues. The CDR3 here is CASRDTGTGANVLTF. The CDR3, as DNA: TGCGCCAGCAGAGATACAGGGACTGGGGCCAACGTCCTGACTTTC.

V usage is TRBV20-1 and J usage is TRBJ1-1, with D possibly TRBD1 on 6 matching bases. In germline, CDR1 is DFQATT, CDR2 SNEGSKA (reference sequence). CDR3 length equals 14 residues. Trimming left V 3 bases short and J 1 base short, with 12 bases between. CDR3 residues: CSASPRRGNTEAFF. The CDR3 DNA is TGCAGTGCTAGCCCCCGCAGGGGGAACACTGAAGCTTTCTTT.

The table lists this clonotype with many counts. CDR3 in amino acids: CASSEGTSGKETQYF. CDR3 bases: TGTGCCAGCAGTGAGGGGACTAGCGGGAAGGAGACCCAGTACTTC. The rearrangement joins TRBV6-4 to TRBJ2-5; 13 nucleotides match TRBD2. Germline V lookup: CDR1 MRHNA, CDR2 SNTAGT. Germline trimming cut 3 bases from V and 5 bases from J; bases unmatched to any gene: 3. The CDR3 sequence is 15 residues long.